This T cell receptor (beta chain) was obtained from a study of blood T cell repertoires in COVID-19. Overall study: The United States, Italy and Spain provided the acute and convalescent COVID-19 samples. Sample material is recorded as cDNA or gDNA derived from T cells, B-cell-depleted T cells, or PBMCs.

From germline, CDR1 is MNHNY and CDR2 SVGAGI (reference sequence). V trimming: 7 bases; J trimming: 12 bases; junction bases outside the gene matches: 8. CDR3 size: 13 residues. In the source study's methods: Reference gene primer amplification in the assay estimated nucleated cell counts. Using immunoSEQ multiplex PCR, the repertoire was profiled, and TCRdb retains in-frame clones only, with some absent. V, J and clone size derive from that table, while D and trimming were established from the DNA sequence. The sample contains 200,000 to 250,000 clones, around 90% of which appear only once. The chain has TRBV6-6 and TRBJ2-1, with TRBD2 matching 11 bases. The clonotype was recovered from a man between 65 and 85 years old with acute or convalescent COVID-19. Material: peripheral blood. This CDR3 reads CASTTSGNPSQFF. The CDR3 coding sequence is TGTGCCAGCACGACTAGCGGGAATCCCTCGCAGTTCTTC.